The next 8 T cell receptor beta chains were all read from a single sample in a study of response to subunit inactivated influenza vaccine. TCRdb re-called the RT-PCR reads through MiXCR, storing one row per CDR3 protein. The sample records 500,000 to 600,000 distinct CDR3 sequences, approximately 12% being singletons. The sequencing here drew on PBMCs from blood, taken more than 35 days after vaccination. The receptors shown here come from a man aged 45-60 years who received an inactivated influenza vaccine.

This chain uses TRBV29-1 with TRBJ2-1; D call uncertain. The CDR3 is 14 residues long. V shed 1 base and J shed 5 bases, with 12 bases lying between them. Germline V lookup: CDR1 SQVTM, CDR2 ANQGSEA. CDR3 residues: CSVEVPPFDNEQFF. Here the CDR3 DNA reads TGCAGCGTTGAAGTCCCTCCTTTTGACAATGAGCAGTTCTTC.

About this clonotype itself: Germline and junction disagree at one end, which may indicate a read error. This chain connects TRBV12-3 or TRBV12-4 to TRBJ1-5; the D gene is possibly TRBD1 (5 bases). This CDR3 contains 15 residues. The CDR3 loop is CASRSGTDSSQPQHF. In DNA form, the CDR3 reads TGTGCCAGCAGATCCGGGACGGATAGCAGTCAGCCCCAGCATTTT.

CDR3 bases: TGTGCCAGCAGAACCGGGACTGCCACCTACGAGCAGTACTTC. Its translation: CASRTGTATYEQYF. The chain uses TRBV28 and TRBJ2-7, with D possibly TRBD2 on 6 matching bases. Germline V gene sequence: CDR1 MDHEN, CDR2 SYDVKM. The CDR3 runs to 14 residues. Trimming removed 6 bases from V and 2 bases from J, with 14 bases in between.

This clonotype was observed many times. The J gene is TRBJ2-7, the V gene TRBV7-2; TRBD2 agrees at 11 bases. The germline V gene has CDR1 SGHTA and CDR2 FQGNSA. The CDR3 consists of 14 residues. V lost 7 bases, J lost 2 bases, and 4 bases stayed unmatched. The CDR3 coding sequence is TGTGCCAGCACCCGACTAGCGGGACCCTACGAGCAGTACTTC. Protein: CASTRLAGPYEQYF.

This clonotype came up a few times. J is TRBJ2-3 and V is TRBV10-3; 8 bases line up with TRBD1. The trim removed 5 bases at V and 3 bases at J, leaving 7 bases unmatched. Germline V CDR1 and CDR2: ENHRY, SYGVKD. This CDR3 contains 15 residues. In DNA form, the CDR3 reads TGTGCCATCAGTTTGACAGGGGATTGGACAGATACGCAGTATTTT. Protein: CAISLTGDWTDTQYF.

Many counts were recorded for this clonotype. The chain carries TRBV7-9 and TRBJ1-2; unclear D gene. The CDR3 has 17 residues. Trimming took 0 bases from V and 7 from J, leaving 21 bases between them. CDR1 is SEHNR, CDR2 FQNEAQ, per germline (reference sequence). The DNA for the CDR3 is TGTGCCAGCAGCTTAGCGTTGGCAGTCGCAATACCGGCTGGCTACACCTTC. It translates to CASSLALAVAIPAGYTF.

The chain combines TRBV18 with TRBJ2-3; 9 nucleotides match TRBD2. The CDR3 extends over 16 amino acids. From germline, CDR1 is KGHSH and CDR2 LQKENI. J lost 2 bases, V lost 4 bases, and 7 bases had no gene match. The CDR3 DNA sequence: TGTGCCAGCTCACGGAGACTAGCGGCAACCACAGATACGCAGTATTTT. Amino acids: CASSRRLAATTDTQYF.

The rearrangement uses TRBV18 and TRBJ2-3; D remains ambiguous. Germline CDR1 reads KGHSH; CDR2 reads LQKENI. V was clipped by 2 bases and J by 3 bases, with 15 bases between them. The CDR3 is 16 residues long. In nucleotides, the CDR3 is TGTGCCAGCTCACCAATTTCGATATCTGCGACAGATACGCAGTATTTT. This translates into CASSPISISATDTQYF.